One and the same sample provided the 18 T cell receptor beta chains below, sequenced in a study of shared clonotypes between healthy human individuals. Sequencing used immunoSEQ multiplex PCR; TCRdb keeps in-frame clones, though not all of them. The table records roughly 1,100,000 clones, about three quarters of them present only once. The sample comprised memory CD4+ T cells sorted from blood. Subset noted: CD45RA-negative fraction. The source of these receptors is a man aged 18 to 29 in good health.

The chain joins TRBV2 to TRBJ2-7, with D possibly matching TRBD2 (7 bases). CDR1 is SNHLY and CDR2 is FYNNEI in the germline V gene. CDR3 length equals 16 residues. The V gene lost 0 bases and the J gene lost 3 bases, with 15 bases spanning the gap. The CDR3 is CASSEAPGGGDYEQYF. CDR3 DNA: TGTGCCAGCAGTGAAGCTCCAGGAGGGGGGGACTACGAGCAGTACTTC.

CDR3 DNA sequence: TGTGCCAGCAGGGTTTCTGGGTCCTACGAGCAGTACTTC. This gives the protein CASRVSGSYEQYF. This chain uses TRBV14 with TRBJ2-7; D not certain. The CDR3 consists of 13 residues. V was pared by 6 bases and J by 1 base, with 10 bases between. The germline CDR1 and CDR2 sequences are SGHDN and FVKESK.

This clone has more than one count but fewer than ten. Possible read error: a much larger clone is one base away. The same CDR3 also results from other DNA sequences found in this sample. The rearrangement links TRBV5-1 to TRBJ1-1; 8 bases agree with TRBD1. The CDR3 spans 15 residues. V was clipped by 0 bases and J by 1 base; unmatched bases: 2. Germline loops: CDR1 SGHRS, CDR2 YFSETQ. The CDR3 coding sequence is TGCGCCAGCAGCTTGGGAGGACAGGGGAACACTGAAGCTTTCTTT. It specifies CASSLGGQGNTEAFF.

The chain recombines TRBV5-6 with TRBJ1-1; D remains ambiguous. There are 14 residues in the CDR3. Trimming left V 4 bases short and J 0 bases short, with 10 bases between. Germline assignment: CDR1 SGHDT and CDR2 YYEEEE. This CDR3 is CASSKTALNTEAFF. CDR3 in DNA: TGTGCCAGCAGCAAAACAGCTTTGAACACTGAAGCTTTCTTT. Based on the CDR3 plus reference TRBV5-6 and TRBJ1-1, the full variable domain is DAGVTQSPTHLIKTRGQQVTLRCSPKSGHDTVSWYQQALGQGPQFIFQYYEEEERQRGNFPDRFSGHQFPNYSSELNVNALLLGDSALYLCASSKTALNTEAFFGQGTRLTVV.

This clone appeared many times. The chain recombines TRBV30 with TRBJ1-3; D unclear. The germline V and J ends were trimmed by 0 bases and 7 bases, with 7 bases remaining between them. Germline-derived CDR1 and CDR2 are GTSNPN and SVGIG (reference sequence). The CDR3 spans 12 residues. The CDR3 bases are TGTGCCTGGAGTGTAAGCCACAACACCATATATTTT. This sequence encodes CAWSVSHNTIYF.

The V and J genes are TRBV5-1 and TRBJ2-7; D could derive from TRBD1 or TRBD2 (6 bases each). This CDR3 is built from 16 residues. CDR1 and CDR2 (germline): SGHRS, YFSETQ. V was pared by 0 bases and J by 2 bases, with 15 bases between. The CDR3 region has the DNA TGCGCCAGCAGCTTGGAGGGGGGCTCTCTCGCCTACGAGCAGTACTTC. Protein product: CASSLEGGSLAYEQYF.

This chain uses TRBV5-1 with TRBJ1-2, with D maybe TRBD1 (5 bases). The V gene's germline CDR1 is SGHRS and CDR2 YFSETQ. The CDR3 spans 15 residues. Between the trimmed V and J ends, which lost 4 bases and 1 base, there was a span of 14 bases. The CDR3 bases are TGCGCCAGCAGCGAGCAGCCGGACAATAACTATGGCTACACCTTC. Translated, it gives CASSEQPDNNYGYTF.

This chain links TRBV19 with TRBJ2-1; TRBD1 agrees at 10 bases. The CDR3 covers 16 residues. V was clipped by 1 base and J by 7 bases; unmatched bases: 7. Germline CDR1 LNHDA, CDR2 SQIVND (reference sequence). CDR3 protein: CASSIGRTGGWNEQFF. CDR3 bases: TGTGCCAGTAGTATAGGGCGGACAGGGGGTTGGAATGAGCAGTTCTTC.

This rearrangement joins TRBV15 to TRBJ2-1; 12 bases match TRBD2. With V trimmed by 3 bases and J by 6 bases, 6 bases remained unmatched. The germline gives CDR1 LNHNV, CDR2 YYDKDF (reference sequence). The CDR3 has 16 residues. Here the CDR3 reads CATSRTSGSSLNEQFF. As DNA, the CDR3 is TGTGCCACCAGCAGGACTAGCGGGAGTAGTCTCAATGAGCAGTTCTTC.

V gene TRBV30 combines with J gene TRBJ2-2, with a tentative D call TRBD1 (7 bases). Trimming stripped 1 base from V and 4 bases from J, with 13 bases between. The CDR3 is 15 amino acids. Germline CDR1 is GTSNPN and CDR2 is SVGIG (reference sequence). This CDR3 reads CAWSGGTVRTGELFF. CDR3 DNA sequence: TGTGCCTGGAGTGGCGGGACAGTCCGCACCGGGGAGCTGTTTTTT.

J is TRBJ2-1 and V is TRBV6-5; TRBD1 matches at 9 bases. With 6 bases clipped from V and 6 bases from J, the junction kept 9 bases outside the gene matches. The CDR3 length is 15 residues. Germline V lookup: CDR1 MNHEY, CDR2 SVGAGI. The CDR3 reads CASRPRQGGRNEQFF. The CDR3, as DNA: TGTGCCAGCAGACCCCGACAGGGGGGTCGCAATGAGCAGTTCTTC.

The chain couples TRBV6-5 to TRBJ1-2; D is possibly TRBD1 (5 bases). The germline V and J ends were trimmed by 2 bases and 3 bases, with 16 bases remaining between them. The CDR3 runs to 16 residues. Germline V gives CDR1 MNHEY, CDR2 SVGAGI. CDR3 loop: CASSYAPRGVDYGYTF. For the CDR3, the DNA is TGTGCCAGCAGTTACGCCCCTCGGGGGGTAGACTATGGCTACACCTTC.

The chain couples TRBV5-1 to TRBJ2-3, with D perhaps given as TRBD1 or TRBD2 (5 bases each). The V gene lost 4 bases and the J gene lost 6 bases, with 9 bases spanning the gap. Germline values: CDR1 SGHRS, CDR2 YFSETQ. This CDR3 is built from 12 residues. This CDR3 is CASSLWGDTQYF. CDR3 DNA: TGCGCCAGCAGCCTGTGGGGGGATACGCAGTATTTT.

The gene calls are TRBV7-2 and TRBJ1-2; the match to TRBD1 covers 8 bases. There are 15 residues in the CDR3. V gave up 6 bases and J gave up 4 bases; unmatched junction bases: 10. Germline CDR1 SGHTA, CDR2 FQGNSA. The CDR3 is CASSLNPGGSYGYTF. CDR3 sequence (DNA): TGTGCCAGCAGTCTAAATCCAGGGGGCTCCTATGGCTACACCTTC.

V is TRBV11-2 and J is TRBJ2-1; D gene unclear. Per germline, CDR1 SGHAT and CDR2 FQNNGV. The CDR3 totals 12 residues. Trimming pared 2 bases from V and 7 bases from J, leaving 6 bases between. The CDR3 loop reads CASSLTRNEQFF. CDR3 DNA: TGTGCCAGCAGCTTAACCCGAAATGAGCAGTTCTTC.

The rearrangement links TRBV12-5 to TRBJ1-2; D gene ambiguous. There are 14 residues in the CDR3. Germline V gene data show CDR1 as LGHNT and CDR2 as FRNRAP. V lost 5 bases to trimming and J lost 2 bases, with 12 bases between them. CDR3 loop: CASGLPRTNYGYTF. CDR3 DNA: TGTGCTAGTGGTCTGCCCAGGACCAACTATGGCTACACCTTC. The full variable domain, rest sourced from reference TRBV12-5 and TRBJ1-2, is DARVTQTPRHKVTEMGQEVTMRCQPILGHNTVFWYRQTMMQGLELLAYFRNRAPLDDSGMPKDRFSAEMPDATLATLKIQPSEPRDSAVYFCASGLPRTNYGYTFGSGTRLTVV.

This clone has just a few counts. V gene TRBV28 combines with J gene TRBJ1-5; TRBD1 might be the D (6 bases). Deletions cut 4 bases from V and 0 bases from J, with 16 bases between. CDR1 and CDR2 from the germline V gene are MDHEN and SYDVKM. This CDR3 is 17 amino acids long. This CDR3 reads CASSSGRGGYSNQPQHF. Written as DNA, the CDR3 is TGTGCCAGCAGTTCTGGCAGGGGCGGGTATAGCAATCAGCCCCAGCATTTT.

The chain has TRBV28 and TRBJ1-4, with no clear D. The CDR3 is 14 amino acids. The germline V and J ends were trimmed by 1 base and 4 bases, with 7 bases remaining between them. CDR1 and CDR2 from the germline V gene are MDHEN and SYDVKM. As DNA, the CDR3 is TGTGCCAGCAGTTTATTGACGGGTAATGAAAAACTGTTTTTT. Translation: CASSLLTGNEKLFF. The full variable domain, its missing parts supplied by reference TRBV28 and TRBJ1-4, is DVKVTQSSRYLVKRTGEKVFLECVQDMDHENMFWYRQDPGLGLRLIYFSYDVKMKEKGDIPEGYSVSREKKERFSLILESASTNQTSMYLCASSLLTGNEKLFFGSGTQLSVL.